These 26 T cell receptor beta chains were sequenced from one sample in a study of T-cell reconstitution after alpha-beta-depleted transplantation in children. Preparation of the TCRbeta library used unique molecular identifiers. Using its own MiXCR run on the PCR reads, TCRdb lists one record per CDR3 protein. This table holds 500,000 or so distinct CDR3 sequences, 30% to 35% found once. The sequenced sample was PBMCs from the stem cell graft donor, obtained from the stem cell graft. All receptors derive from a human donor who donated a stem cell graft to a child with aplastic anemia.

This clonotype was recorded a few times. CDR3 in amino acids: CASSLSGAGQPQHF. The CDR3 DNA reads TGCGCCAGCAGCTTGTCGGGGGCGGGGCAGCCCCAGCATTTT. This rearrangement joins TRBV5-1 to TRBJ1-5; D may be TRBD1 (6 bases). The germline V gene has CDR1 SGHRS and CDR2 YFSETQ. V was cut by 1 base and J by 7 bases, with 12 bases left in between. The CDR3 has 14 residues.

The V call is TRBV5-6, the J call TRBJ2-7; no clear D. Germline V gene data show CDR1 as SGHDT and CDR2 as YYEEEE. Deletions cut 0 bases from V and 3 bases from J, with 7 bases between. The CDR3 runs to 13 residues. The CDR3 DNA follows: TGTGCCAGCAGCTTGGGAGACCGCTACGAGCAGTACGTC. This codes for CASSLGDRYEQYV.

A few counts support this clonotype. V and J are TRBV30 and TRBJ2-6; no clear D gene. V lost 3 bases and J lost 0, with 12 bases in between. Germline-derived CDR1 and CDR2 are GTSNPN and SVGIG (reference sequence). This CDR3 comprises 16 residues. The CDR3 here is CAWRELRDSGANVLTF. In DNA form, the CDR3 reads TGTGCCTGGAGGGAGTTAAGAGACTCTGGGGCCAACGTCCTGACTTTC.

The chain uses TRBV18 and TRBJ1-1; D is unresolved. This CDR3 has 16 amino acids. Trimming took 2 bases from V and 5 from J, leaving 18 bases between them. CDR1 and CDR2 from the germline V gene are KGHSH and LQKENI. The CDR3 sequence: CASSPILGWGGTEAFF. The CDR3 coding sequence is TGTGCCAGCTCACCAATTTTAGGGTGGGGAGGAACTGAAGCTTTCTTT.

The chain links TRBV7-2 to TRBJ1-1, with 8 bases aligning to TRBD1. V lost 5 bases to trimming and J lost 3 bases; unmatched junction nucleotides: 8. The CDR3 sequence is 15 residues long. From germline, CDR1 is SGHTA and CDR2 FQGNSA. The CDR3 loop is CASSAQGAGYTEAFF. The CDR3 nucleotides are TGTGCCAGCAGCGCCCAGGGGGCCGGGTACACTGAAGCTTTCTTT.

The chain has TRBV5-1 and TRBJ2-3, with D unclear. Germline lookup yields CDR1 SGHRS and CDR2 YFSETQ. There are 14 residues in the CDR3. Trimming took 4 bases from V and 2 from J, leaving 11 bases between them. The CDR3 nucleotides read TGCGCCAGCAGCCACCGGACGGACACAGATACGCAGTATTTT. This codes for CASSHRTDTDTQYF.

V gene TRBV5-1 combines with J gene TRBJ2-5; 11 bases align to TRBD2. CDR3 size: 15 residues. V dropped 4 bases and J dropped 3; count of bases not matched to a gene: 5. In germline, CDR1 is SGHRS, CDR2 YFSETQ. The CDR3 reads CASSDPGLAEETQYF. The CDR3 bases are TGCGCCAGCAGCGATCCGGGACTAGCGGAAGAGACCCAGTACTTC.

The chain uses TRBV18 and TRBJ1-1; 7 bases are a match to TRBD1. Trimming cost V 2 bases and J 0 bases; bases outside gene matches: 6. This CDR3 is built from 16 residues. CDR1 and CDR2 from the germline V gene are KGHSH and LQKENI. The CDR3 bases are TGTGCCAGCTCACCAACGGGACAGACTATGAACACTGAAGCTTTCTTT. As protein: CASSPTGQTMNTEAFF.

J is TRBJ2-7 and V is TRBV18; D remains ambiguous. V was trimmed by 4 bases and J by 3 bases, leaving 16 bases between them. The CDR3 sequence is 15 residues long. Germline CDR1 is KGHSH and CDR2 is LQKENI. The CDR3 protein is CASSLGRSPFYEQYV. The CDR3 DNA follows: TGTGCCAGCTCACTAGGTAGGAGCCCCTTCTACGAGCAGTACGTC.

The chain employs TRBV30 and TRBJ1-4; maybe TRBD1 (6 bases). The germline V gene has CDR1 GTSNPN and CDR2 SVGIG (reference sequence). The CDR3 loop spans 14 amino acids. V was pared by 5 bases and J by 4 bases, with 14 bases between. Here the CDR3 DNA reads TGTGCCTGGCGACAGGTAGACCGTAATGAAAAACTGTTTTTT. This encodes CAWRQVDRNEKLFF. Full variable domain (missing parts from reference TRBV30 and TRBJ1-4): SQTIHQWPATLVQPVGSPLSLECTVEGTSNPNLYWYRQAAGRGLQLLFYSVGIGQISSEVPQNLSASRPQDRQFILSSKKLLLSDSGFYLCAWRQVDRNEKLFFGSGTQLSVL.

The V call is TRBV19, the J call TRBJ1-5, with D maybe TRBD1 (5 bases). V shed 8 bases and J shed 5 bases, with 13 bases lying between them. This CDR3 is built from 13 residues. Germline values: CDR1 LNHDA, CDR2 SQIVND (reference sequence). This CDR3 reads CASATRAHQPQHF. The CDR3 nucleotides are TGTGCCAGTGCGACCAGGGCCCATCAGCCCCAGCATTTT.

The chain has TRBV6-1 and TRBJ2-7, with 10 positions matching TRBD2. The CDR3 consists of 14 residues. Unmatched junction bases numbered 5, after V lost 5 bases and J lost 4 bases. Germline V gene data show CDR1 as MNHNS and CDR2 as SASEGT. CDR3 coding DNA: TGTGCCAGCAGTAAGCGGGAGGGCATTTACGAGCAGTACTTC. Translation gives CASSKREGIYEQYF.

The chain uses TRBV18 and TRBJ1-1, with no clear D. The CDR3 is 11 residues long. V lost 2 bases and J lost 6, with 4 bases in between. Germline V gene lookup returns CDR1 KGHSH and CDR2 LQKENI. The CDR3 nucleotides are TGTGCCAGCTCACCAATCTCTGAAGCTTTCTTT. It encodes CASSPISEAFF.

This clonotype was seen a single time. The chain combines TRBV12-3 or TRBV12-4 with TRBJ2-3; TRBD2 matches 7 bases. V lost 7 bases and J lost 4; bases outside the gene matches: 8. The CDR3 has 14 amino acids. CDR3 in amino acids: CASTWGGWADTQYF. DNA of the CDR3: TGTGCCAGCACTTGGGGAGGGTGGGCAGATACGCAGTATTTT.

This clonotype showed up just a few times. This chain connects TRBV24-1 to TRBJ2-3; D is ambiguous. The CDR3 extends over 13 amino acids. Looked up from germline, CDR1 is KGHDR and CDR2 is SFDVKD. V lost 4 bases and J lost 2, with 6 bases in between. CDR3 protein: CATSDSLTDTQYF. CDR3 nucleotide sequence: TGTGCCACCAGTGACTCACTCACAGATACGCAGTATTTT.

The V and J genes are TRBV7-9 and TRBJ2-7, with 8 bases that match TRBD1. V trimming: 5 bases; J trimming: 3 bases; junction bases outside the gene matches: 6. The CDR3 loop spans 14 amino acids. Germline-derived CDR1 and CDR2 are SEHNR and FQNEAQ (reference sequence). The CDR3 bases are TGTGCCAGCAGCCATGACAGGGGTAACTACGAGCAGTACTTC. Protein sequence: CASSHDRGNYEQYF. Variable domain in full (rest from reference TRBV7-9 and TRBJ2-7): DTGVSQNPRHKITKRGQNVTFRCDPISEHNRLYWYRQTLGQGPEFLTYFQNEAQLEKSRLLSDRFSAERPKGSFSTLEIQRTEQGDSAMYLCASSHDRGNYEQYFGPGTRLTVT.

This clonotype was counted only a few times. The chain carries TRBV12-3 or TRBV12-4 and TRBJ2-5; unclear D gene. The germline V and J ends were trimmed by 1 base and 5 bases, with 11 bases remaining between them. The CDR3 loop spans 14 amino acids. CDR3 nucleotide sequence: TGTGCCAGCAGTTTAGGAGATTTGATGGAGACCCAGTACTTC. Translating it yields CASSLGDLMETQYF.

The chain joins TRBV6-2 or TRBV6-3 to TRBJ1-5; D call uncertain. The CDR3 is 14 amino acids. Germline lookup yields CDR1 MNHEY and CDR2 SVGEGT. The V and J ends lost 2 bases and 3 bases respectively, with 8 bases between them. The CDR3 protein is CASSYGIHNQPQHF. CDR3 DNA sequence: TGTGCCAGCAGTTACGGGATTCACAATCAGCCCCAGCATTTT.

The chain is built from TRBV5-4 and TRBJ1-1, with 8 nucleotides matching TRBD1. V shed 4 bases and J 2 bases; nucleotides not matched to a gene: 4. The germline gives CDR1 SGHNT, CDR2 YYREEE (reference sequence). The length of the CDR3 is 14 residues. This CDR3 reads CASSPDRDNTEAFF. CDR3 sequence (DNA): TGTGCCAGCAGCCCGGACAGGGACAACACTGAAGCTTTCTTT. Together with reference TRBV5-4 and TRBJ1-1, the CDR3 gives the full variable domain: ETGVTQSPTHLIKTRGQQVTLRCSSQSGHNTVSWYQQALGQGPQFIFQYYREEENGRGNFPPRFSGLQFPNYSSELNVNALELDDSALYLCASSPDRDNTEAFFGQGTRLTVV.

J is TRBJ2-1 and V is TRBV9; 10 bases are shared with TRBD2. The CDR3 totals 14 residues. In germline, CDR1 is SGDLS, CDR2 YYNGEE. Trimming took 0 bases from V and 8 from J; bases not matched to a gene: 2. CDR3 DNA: TGTGCCAGCAGCGTAGTAGCGGGAGGAGATGAGCAGTTCTTC. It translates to CASSVVAGGDEQFF.

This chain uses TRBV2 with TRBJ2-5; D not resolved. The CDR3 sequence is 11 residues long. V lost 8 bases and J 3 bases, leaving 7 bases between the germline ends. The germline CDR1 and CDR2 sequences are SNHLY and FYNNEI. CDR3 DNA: TGTGCCAGCGGACCCAAAGAGACCCAGTACTTC. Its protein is CASGPKETQYF.

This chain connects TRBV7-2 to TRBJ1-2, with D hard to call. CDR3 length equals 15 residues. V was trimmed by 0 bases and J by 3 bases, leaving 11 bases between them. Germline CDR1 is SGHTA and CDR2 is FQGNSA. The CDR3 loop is CASSLAASPDYGYTF. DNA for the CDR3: TGTGCCAGCAGCTTAGCGGCGAGTCCTGACTATGGCTACACCTTC. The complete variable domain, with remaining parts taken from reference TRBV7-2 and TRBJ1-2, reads GAGVSQSPSNKVTEKGKDVELRCDPISGHTALYWYRQSLGQGLEFLIYFQGNSAPDKSGLPSDRFSAERTGGSVSTLTIQRTQQEDSAVYLCASSLAASPDYGYTFGSGTRLTVV.

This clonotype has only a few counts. CDR3 in amino acids: CSAQRTSGRLYNEQFF. CDR3 DNA sequence: TGCAGTGCTCAACGGACTAGCGGAAGGCTCTACAATGAGCAGTTCTTC. This sequence joins TRBV20-1 and TRBJ2-1, with 10 bases that match TRBD2. The CDR3 consists of 16 residues. With V trimmed by 5 bases and J by 3 bases, 10 bases remained unmatched. Per germline, CDR1 DFQATT and CDR2 SNEGSKA (reference sequence).

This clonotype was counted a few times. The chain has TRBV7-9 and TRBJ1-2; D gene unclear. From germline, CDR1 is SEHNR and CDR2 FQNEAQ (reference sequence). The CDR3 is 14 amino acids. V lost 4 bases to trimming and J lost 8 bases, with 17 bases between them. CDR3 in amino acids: CASSSPGDLVGYTF. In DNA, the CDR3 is TGTGCCAGCAGCTCTCCGGGCGACCTTGTCGGCTACACCTTC.

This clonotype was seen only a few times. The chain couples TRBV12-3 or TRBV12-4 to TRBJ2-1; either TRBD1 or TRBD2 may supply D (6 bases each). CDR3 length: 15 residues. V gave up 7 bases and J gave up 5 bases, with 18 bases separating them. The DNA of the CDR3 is TGTGCCAGCAAACCCGACCGGGGGCTTCACAATGAGCAGTTCTTC. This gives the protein CASKPDRGLHNEQFF.

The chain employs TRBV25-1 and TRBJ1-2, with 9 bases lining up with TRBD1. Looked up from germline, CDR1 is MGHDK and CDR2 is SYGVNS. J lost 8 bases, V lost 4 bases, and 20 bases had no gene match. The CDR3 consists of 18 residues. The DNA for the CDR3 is TGTGCCAGCAGTGTCATCTCCACTTCCGGGACAGGGAAGAGGGGCTACACCTTC. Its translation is CASSVISTSGTGKRGYTF.